A selection of T cell receptor beta chains follows, all from one sample in a study of shared clonotypes between healthy human individuals. Produced via immunoSEQ multiplex PCR; TCRdb's table is partial and in-frame only. The repertoire consists of 2.3 million or so clones, with approximately 93% occurring once and the leading ten covering around 0.4%. The source material was naive CD4+ T cells from PBMCs. The receptors shown here come from a man aged 18 to 29 in good health. Some clones in this sample may be carry-over from other donors' samples. Each CDR3 is given with its conserved first and last residue. The D gene is left open where the match is weak. The size entry is marked missing in some rows and otherwise reads once, few, many or a size class.

DNA	CDR3	size	V	J	D
TGCGCCAGCAGCTCCTTGGGTCTGGGGACTGAAGCTTTCTTT	CASSSLGLGTEAFF	once	TRBV5-1	TRBJ1-1	-
TGTACCAGCAGTTTGATAGCGGCTACCTACGAGCAGTACTTC	CTSSLIAATYEQYF	-	TRBV28	TRBJ2-7	-
TGTGCCAGCAGTCCCTACCGGGACAGGTACTACGAGCAGTACTTC	CASSPYRDRYYEQYF	-	TRBV7-8	TRBJ2-7	TRBD1
TGTGCCAGCAGTCAGGGTCCGTCTAACTATGGCTACACCTTC	CASSQGPSNYGYTF	once	TRBV27	TRBJ1-2	-
TGTGCCAGCAGCCTCCAGGGCTACAATGAGCAGTTCTTC	CASSLQGYNEQFF	-	TRBV28	TRBJ2-1	-
TGTGCCAGCAGCCCTCCGGACGGCGAGCAGTACTTC	CASSPPDGEQYF	-	TRBV28	TRBJ2-7	-
TGTGCCATCAACGAACCCGGGACAGGGCGGAGTAATGGCTACACCTTC	CAINEPGTGRSNGYTF	-	TRBV10-3	TRBJ1-2	TRBD1
TGTGCCAGCAGCTCCTCCCAGAGCGGCATGAACACCGGGGAGCTGTTTTTT	CASSSSQSGMNTGELFF	-	TRBV7-2	TRBJ2-2	-
TGTGCCAGCAGCTTAATCTGGCAGGTAGAAGAGCAGTACTTC	CASSLIWQVEEQYF	-	TRBV7-8	TRBJ2-7	-
TGTGCCAGCAGACTCCCAGGGACAGGGGGAGGGTATGGCTACACCTTC	CASRLPGTGGGYGYTF	once	TRBV28	TRBJ1-2	TRBD1
TGCGCCAGCAGCTTGGGACGGCTGTACGAGCAGTACTTC	CASSLGRLYEQYF	-	TRBV5-1	TRBJ2-7	-
TGTGCCAGCAGTGAGAGTAGCGGGAGAGTCTACGAGCAGTACTTC	CASSESSGRVYEQYF	-	TRBV6-1	TRBJ2-7	TRBD2
TGTGCCATCTCAGGCACTAGCGCCACTTACAATGAGCAGTTCTTC	CAISGTSATYNEQFF	-	TRBV10-3	TRBJ2-1	TRBD2
TGTGCCTGCCAGGCGGGAGGCTTTTACAATGAGCAGTTCTTC	CACQAGGFYNEQFF	-	TRBV28	TRBJ2-1	TRBD2
TGCAGCGTTGTAGGTTACAATGAGCAGTTCTTC	CSVVGYNEQFF	-	TRBV29-1	TRBJ2-1	-
TGTGCCAGCCGCACCATAGGGTTCAACACCGGGGAGCTGTTTTTT	CASRTIGFNTGELFF	-	TRBV7-2	TRBJ2-2	-
TGTGCCAGCAGTCGGACGGGGGCTAGCGACTACAATGAGCAGTTCTTC	CASSRTGASDYNEQFF	-	TRBV7-2	TRBJ2-1	-
TGTGCCAGCAGGCTTGGGGGTAATAGCGCTGAAGCTTTCTTT	CASRLGGNSAEAFF	-	TRBV5-4	TRBJ1-1	-
TGTGCCAGCAGTTCGGAACTGCAGTATGGCTACACCTTC	CASSSELQYGYTF	-	TRBV28	TRBJ1-2	-
TGTGCCAGCAGCTCCCCCGGGACAGACTACGAGCAGTACTTC	CASSSPGTDYEQYF	-	TRBV5-4	TRBJ2-7	TRBD1
TGTGCCAGCAGACCCGACAGGGACTCTGGAAACACCATATATTTT	CASRPDRDSGNTIYF	-	TRBV6-5	TRBJ1-3	TRBD1
TGTGCCAGCAGCTTGGGACAGGGGGCTAAAGGGCAGTTCTTC	CASSLGQGAKGQFF	-	TRBV11-1	TRBJ2-1	TRBD1
TGCGCCAGCAGCACAGGGACTAGCGGGGACACAGATACGCAGTATTTT	CASSTGTSGDTDTQYF	-	TRBV5-1	TRBJ2-3	TRBD2
TGTGCCAGCAGCTTAGATGCCCCAGATACGCAGTATTTT	CASSLDAPDTQYF	-	TRBV11-2	TRBJ2-3	-
TGTGCCAGCAGCCGGTCGTGGTACGAGCAGTACTTC	CASSRSWYEQYF	-	TRBV7-9	TRBJ2-7	-
TGTGCCAGCAGCACAGAGACAACAGGGTCGCGCGAGCAGTACTTC	CASSTETTGSREQYF	-	TRBV7-2	TRBJ2-7	-
TGTGCCAGCAGTGAAGATTGGCGGGGCTACGAGCAGTACTTC	CASSEDWRGYEQYF	once	TRBV6-1	TRBJ2-7	-
TGTGCCAGCAGCTTAGTTGGATTCTCTGGAAACACCATATATTTT	CASSLVGFSGNTIYF	once	TRBV7-2	TRBJ1-3	-
TGTGCCAGCAGCCATTCCGGGACTAGCGGGAGTGGGGGCACAGATACGCAGTATTTT	CASSHSGTSGSGGTDTQYF	-	TRBV4-2	TRBJ2-3	TRBD2
TGTGCCAGCAGCTCGAGGGCATTGAACACTGAAGCTTTCTTT	CASSSRALNTEAFF	few	TRBV14	TRBJ1-1	-
TGCGCCAGCAGCTTGTCGGCAGAGGCAGACATTCAGTACTTC	CASSLSAEADIQYF	-	TRBV5-1	TRBJ2-4	-
TGCAGCGTATTTATCTCGGGGACCGGGGAGCTGTTTTTT	CSVFISGTGELFF	-	TRBV29-1	TRBJ2-2	-
TGTGCCAGCAGCCAAGAGCCGGAGTACACTGAAGCTTTCTTT	CASSQEPEYTEAFF	-	TRBV14	TRBJ1-1	-
TGTGCCAGCAGACAATCCGCGGGGGCGCGGTATGGCTACACCTTC	CASRQSAGARYGYTF	once	TRBV6-5	TRBJ1-2	-
TGCGCCAGCAGCTGGGTAACAAACACAGATACGCAGTATTTT	CASSWVTNTDTQYF	-	TRBV5-1	TRBJ2-3	-
TGTGCCAGCAGTTTATGGGTAGCGGGAGGACACTACGAGCAGTACTTC	CASSLWVAGGHYEQYF	-	TRBV28	TRBJ2-7	TRBD2
TGCGCCAGCAGTCACTTCTGCACGGGAGTTTCCTACAATGAGCAGTTCTTC	CASSHFCTGVSYNEQFF	-	TRBV23-1	TRBJ2-1	-
TGCGCCAGCAGCTTGGGCTGGACGGCAACCTACGAGCAGTACTTC	CASSLGWTATYEQYF	-	TRBV5-1	TRBJ2-7	-
TGCAGCGTTGAAGAAGCGGGAGGGCTGAAAACTAGGCAGTTCTTC	CSVEEAGGLKTRQFF	-	TRBV29-1	TRBJ2-1	TRBD2
TGCGCCAGCAGCCCCTCGTCATTCAGGGGCGGAGAAAAACTGTTTTTT	CASSPSSFRGGEKLFF	-	TRBV4-3	TRBJ1-4	-
TGTGCCAGCAGTGAACCCTACAGGGGCTACGAGCAGTACTTC	CASSEPYRGYEQYF	-	TRBV6-1	TRBJ2-7	TRBD1
TGTGCCAGCAGCTTGCTGACAGGCTACGAGCAGTACTTC	CASSLLTGYEQYF	few	TRBV5-6	TRBJ2-7	-
TGTGCCAGCAGCTTACGGGGGGTGGAAGGAAACACCATATATTTT	CASSLRGVEGNTIYF	-	TRBV7-9	TRBJ1-3	-
TGTGCCAGCAGCTCCTTAGCGGGGGATCGCACAGATACGCAGTATTTT	CASSSLAGDRTDTQYF	-	TRBV7-7	TRBJ2-3	TRBD2
TGTGCGGGGGGCAGGGCTGGAAACACCATATATTTT	CAGGRAGNTIYF	-	TRBV7-9	TRBJ1-3	-
TGTGCCAGCAGTTTGCCCCCGGGATCAGGAGGGAAGCCCCAGCATTTT	CASSLPPGSGGKPQHF	-	TRBV28	TRBJ1-5	-
TGTGCCAGCAGCTTGTCGGGACCCCGGTACAATGAGCAGTTCTTC	CASSLSGPRYNEQFF	-	TRBV5-6	TRBJ2-1	-
TGTGCCAGCAGTTACAGGGTCTCGGGACTGGATACGCAGTATTTT	CASSYRVSGLDTQYF	-	TRBV6-5	TRBJ2-3	-
TGCGCCAGCAGCTGGACAGGGTTCCTGAACACTGAAGCTTTCTTT	CASSWTGFLNTEAFF	-	TRBV5-1	TRBJ1-1	TRBD1
TGTGCCAGCAGTTATAGGTCGGCCTCTTCTGTGCCCCAGCATTTT	CASSYRSASSVPQHF	-	TRBV6-6	TRBJ1-5	-
TGCGCCAGCAGCCGCGGTCTGACAAACACCGGGGAGCTGTTTTTT	CASSRGLTNTGELFF	-	TRBV4-1	TRBJ2-2	-
TGTGCCAGCTCCTTTGCGGCCTACGAGCAGTACTTC	CASSFAAYEQYF	-	TRBV28	TRBJ2-7	-
TGTGCCAGCAGCTTCCGCAATGAGCAGTTCTTC	CASSFRNEQFF	-	TRBV5-8	TRBJ2-1	-
TGCGCCAGCAGCCAAGTCGGGGCGGACAGGTGGACAGATACGCAGTATTTT	CASSQVGADRWTDTQYF	-	TRBV4-1	TRBJ2-3	TRBD1
TGTGCCAGCAGCTCCCTGGCGACAGGATCCGGGGAGCTGTTTTTT	CASSSLATGSGELFF	-	TRBV7-3	TRBJ2-2	-
TGTGCCAGCAGCTTAGACGGGACCTACGAGCAGTACTTC	CASSLDGTYEQYF	-	TRBV7-2	TRBJ2-7	-
TGTGCCATCAGGGGCACGGCATTGGGGGCTGGGGGAGCTTTCTTT	CAIRGTALGAGGAFF	-	TRBV10-3	TRBJ1-1	-
TGTGCCAGCAGCCAACATGGTGGGAGCTCCTACGAGCAGTACTTC	CASSQHGGSSYEQYF	-	TRBV9	TRBJ2-7	-